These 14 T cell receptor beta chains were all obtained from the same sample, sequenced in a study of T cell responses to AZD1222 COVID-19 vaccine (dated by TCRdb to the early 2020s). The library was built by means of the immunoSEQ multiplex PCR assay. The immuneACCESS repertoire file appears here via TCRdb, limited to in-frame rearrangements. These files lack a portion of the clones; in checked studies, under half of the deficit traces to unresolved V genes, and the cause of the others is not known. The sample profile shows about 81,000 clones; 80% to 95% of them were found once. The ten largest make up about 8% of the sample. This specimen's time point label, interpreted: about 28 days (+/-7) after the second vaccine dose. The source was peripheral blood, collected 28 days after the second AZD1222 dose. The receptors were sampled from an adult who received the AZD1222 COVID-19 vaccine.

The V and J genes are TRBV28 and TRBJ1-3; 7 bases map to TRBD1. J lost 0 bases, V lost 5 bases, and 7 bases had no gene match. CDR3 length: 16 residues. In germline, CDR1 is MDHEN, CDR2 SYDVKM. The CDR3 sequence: CASSRVDRVSGNTIYF. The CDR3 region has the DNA TGTGCCAGCAGTAGAGTCGACAGGGTCTCTGGAAACACCATATATTTT.

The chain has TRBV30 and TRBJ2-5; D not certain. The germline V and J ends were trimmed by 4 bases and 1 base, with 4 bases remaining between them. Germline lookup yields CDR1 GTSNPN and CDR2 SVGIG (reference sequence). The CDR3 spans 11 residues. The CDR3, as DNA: TGTGCCTGGACCCTCCAAGAGACCCAGTACTTC. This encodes CAWTLQETQYF.

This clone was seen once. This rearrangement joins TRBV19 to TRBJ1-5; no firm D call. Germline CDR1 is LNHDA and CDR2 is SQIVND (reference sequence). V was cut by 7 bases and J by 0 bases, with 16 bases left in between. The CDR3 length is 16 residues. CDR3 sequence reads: CASKFRSFYSNQPQHF. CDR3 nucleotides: TGTGCCAGTAAGTTTCGCTCATTCTATAGCAATCAGCCCCAGCATTTT.

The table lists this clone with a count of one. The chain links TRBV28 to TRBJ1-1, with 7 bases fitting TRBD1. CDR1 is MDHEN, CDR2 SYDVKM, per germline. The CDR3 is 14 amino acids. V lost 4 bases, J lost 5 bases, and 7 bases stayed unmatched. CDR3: CASSYLTGNTEAFF. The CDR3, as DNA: TGTGCCAGCAGTTATCTGACAGGGAATACTGAAGCTTTCTTT.

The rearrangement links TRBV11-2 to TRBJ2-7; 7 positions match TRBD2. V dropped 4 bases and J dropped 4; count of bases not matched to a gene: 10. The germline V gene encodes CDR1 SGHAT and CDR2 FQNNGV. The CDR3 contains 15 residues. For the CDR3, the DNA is TGTGCCAGCAGCTCCACGGGAGGCCCGTCGTACGAGCAGTACTTC. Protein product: CASSSTGGPSYEQYF.

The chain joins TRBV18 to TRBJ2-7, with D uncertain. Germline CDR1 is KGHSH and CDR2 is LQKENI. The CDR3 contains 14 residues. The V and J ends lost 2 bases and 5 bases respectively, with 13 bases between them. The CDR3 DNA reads TGTGCCAGCTCACCAGGAGTCCCCCGGGACGAGCAGTACTTC. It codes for CASSPGVPRDEQYF.

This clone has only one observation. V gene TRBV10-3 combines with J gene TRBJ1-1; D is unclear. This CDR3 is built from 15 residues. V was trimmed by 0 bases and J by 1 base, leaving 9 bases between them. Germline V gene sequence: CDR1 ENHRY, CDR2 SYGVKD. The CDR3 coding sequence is TGTGCCATCAGTGAGTCGCCGGGAAGGAACACTGAAGCTTTCTTT. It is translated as CAISESPGRNTEAFF.

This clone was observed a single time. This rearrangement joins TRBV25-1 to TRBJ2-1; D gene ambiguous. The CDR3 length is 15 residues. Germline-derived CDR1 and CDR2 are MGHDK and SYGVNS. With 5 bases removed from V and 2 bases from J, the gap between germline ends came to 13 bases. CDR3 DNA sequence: TGTGCCAGCAGTCTAATGTCTACCACCTACAATGAGCAGTTCTTC. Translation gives CASSLMSTTYNEQFF.

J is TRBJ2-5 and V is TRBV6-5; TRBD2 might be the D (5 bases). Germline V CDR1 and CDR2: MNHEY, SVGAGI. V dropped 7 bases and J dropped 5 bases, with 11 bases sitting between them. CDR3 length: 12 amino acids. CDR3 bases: TGTGCCAGCAACCACCCGGGGGAGACCCAGTACTTC. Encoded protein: CASNHPGETQYF.

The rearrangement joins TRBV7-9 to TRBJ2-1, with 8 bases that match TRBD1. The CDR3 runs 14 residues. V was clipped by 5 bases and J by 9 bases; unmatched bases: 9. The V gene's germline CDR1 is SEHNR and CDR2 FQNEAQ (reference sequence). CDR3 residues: CASSPRTGTGEQFF. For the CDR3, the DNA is TGTGCCAGCAGCCCGCGGACAGGGACAGGTGAGCAGTTCTTC.

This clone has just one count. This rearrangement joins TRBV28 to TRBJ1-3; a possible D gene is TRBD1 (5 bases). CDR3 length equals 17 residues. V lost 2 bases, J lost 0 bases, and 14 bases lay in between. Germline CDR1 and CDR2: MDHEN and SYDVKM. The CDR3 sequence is CASSLGATVSSGNTIYF. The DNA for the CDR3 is TGTGCCAGCAGTTTAGGGGCAACAGTCTCCTCTGGAAACACCATATATTTT.

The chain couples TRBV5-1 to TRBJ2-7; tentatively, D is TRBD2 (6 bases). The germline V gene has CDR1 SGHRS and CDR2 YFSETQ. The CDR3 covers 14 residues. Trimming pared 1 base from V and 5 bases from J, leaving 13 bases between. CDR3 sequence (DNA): TGCGCCAGCAGCTTGCGCGGGGACGTCCACGAGCAGTACTTC. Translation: CASSLRGDVHEQYF.

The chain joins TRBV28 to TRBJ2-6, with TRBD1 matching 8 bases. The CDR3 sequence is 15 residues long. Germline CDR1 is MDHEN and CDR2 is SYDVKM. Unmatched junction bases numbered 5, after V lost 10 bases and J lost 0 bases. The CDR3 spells CATRTGSSGANVLTF. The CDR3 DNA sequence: TGTGCCACCCGGACAGGGAGCTCTGGGGCCAACGTCCTGACTTTC. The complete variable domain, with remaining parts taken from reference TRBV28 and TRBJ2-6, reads DVKVTQSSRYLVKRTGEKVFLECVQDMDHENMFWYRQDPGLGLRLIYFSYDVKMKEKGDIPEGYSVSREKKERFSLILESASTNQTSMYLCATRTGSSGANVLTFGAGSRLTVL.

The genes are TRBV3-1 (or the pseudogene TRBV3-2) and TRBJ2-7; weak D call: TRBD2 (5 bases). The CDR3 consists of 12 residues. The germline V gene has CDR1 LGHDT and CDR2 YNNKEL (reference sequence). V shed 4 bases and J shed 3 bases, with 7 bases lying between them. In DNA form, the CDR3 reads TGTGCCAGCAGCCCTCGGGGCTACGAGCAGTACTTC. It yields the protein CASSPRGYEQYF.